This T cell receptor (beta chain) was documented in a study of a mutant IDH1 vaccine in newly diagnosed glioma. TCRdb's copy holds only in-frame clones and misses some; the assay was immunoSEQ multiplex PCR. The table has some 22,000 clones, 90% to 95% seen once. Time point of the sample: baseline, week 1 (first vaccination visit). Treatment described: pre-vaccination baseline after standard-of-care therapy. This CDR3 has 12 amino acids. Trimming cost V 6 bases and J 8 bases, with 13 bases left between them. Germline lookup yields CDR1 SNHLY and CDR2 FYNNEI. The sample here was PBMCs, taken from a glioma patient treated with radiotherapy, temozolomide or both. The clonotype comes from a man aged 25 to 40 with glioma. The rearrangement links TRBV2 to TRBJ1-2; D gene ambiguous. The CDR3 here is CASSPGPGGYTF. CDR3 nucleotides: TGTGCCAGCAGCCCCGGGCCCGGAGGCTACACCTTC.